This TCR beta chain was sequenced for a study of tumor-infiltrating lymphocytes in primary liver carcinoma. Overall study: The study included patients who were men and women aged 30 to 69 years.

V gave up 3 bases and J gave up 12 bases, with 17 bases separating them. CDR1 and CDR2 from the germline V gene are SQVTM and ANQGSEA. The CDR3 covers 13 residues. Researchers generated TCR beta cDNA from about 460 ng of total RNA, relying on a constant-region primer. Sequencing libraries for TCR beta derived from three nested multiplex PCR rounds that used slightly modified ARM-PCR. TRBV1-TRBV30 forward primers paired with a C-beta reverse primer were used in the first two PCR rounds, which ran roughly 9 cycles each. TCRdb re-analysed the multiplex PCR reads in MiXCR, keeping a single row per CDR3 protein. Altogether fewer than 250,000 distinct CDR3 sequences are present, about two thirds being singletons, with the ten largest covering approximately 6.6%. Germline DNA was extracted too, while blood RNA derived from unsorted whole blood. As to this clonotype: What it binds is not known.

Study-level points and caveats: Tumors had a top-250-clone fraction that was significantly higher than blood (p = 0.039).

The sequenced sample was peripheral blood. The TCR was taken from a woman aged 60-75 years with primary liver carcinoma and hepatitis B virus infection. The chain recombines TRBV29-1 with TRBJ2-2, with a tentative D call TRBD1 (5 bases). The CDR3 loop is CSVDGRATRKLFF. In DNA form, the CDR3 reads TGCAGCGTTGATGGCAGGGCCACCAGGAAGCTGTTTTTT.